This T cell receptor (beta chain) was recorded in a study of spatial heterogeneity in lung cancer. Across the study: A consistent excess of beta-chain over alpha-chain sequences was detected.

As to time point: sample taken at primary tumor resection. Per the germline V gene, CDR1 is DFQATT and CDR2 is SNEGSKA (reference sequence). The CDR3 consists of 9 residues. This clonotype was observed at least ten times. Individually, TCR cDNA molecules were each labelled with a unique molecular identifier. Via MiXCR, TCRdb re-called the 5' RACE reads, giving one row per CDR3 protein. Here the sample spans about 22,000 distinct CDR3 sequences, approximately 5.8% being singletons. The receptor's source is a male donor with early-stage non-small cell lung cancer. The chain recombines TRBV20-1 with TRBJ1-2; the D is unclear. The material was PBMCs, obtained at surgery. DNA of the CDR3: TGCAGGGGGAACTATGGCTACACCTTC. Translated: CRGNYGYTF.